This T cell receptor (beta chain) was sequenced during a study of spatial heterogeneity in lung cancer. Study in general: In the raw reads, each unique TCR and UMI combination was present more than ten times on average.

A unique molecular identifier was attached to every TCR cDNA molecule. TCRdb processed the 5' RACE reads anew with MiXCR; each CDR3 protein has one entry. The data show about 40,000 distinct CDR3 sequences, with roughly 5.6% seen just once and around 25% held by the top ten. The CDR3 is 15 residues long. V was pared by 5 bases and J by 5 bases, with 17 bases between. The germline gives CDR1 SGHAT, CDR2 FQNNGV. Time point in this sample: sample taken at primary tumor resection. Sequencing was performed on whole RNA extracted from tumor and nontumor lung tissue, or from frozen PBMC, and the material was left unsorted.

The specimen comprised PBMCs, sampled at surgery. The clonotype comes from a female donor with early-stage non-small cell lung cancer. V usage is TRBV11-2 and J usage is TRBJ2-3; D unclear. CDR3 coding DNA: TGTGCCAGCAGCCACCCTCGTTTTACCGGAGATACGCAGTATTTT. It codes for CASSHPRFTGDTQYF.